Listed below are T cell receptor beta chains from one sample, sequenced in a study of CD8+ T cells in alopecia areata. Only in-frame clones appear in the TCRdb table, and some are missing; sequencing was by immunoSEQ multiplex PCR. The table records 140,000 to 150,000 clones, around three fifths of them present only once. The sequences come from CD4+ T cells sorted from blood, collected at week 0. The receptors were sampled from a human donor with alopecia areata. Each CDR3 is given with its conserved first and last residue. A D gene is named only where the DNA matches it firmly. Clone size is shown for a subset of rows, as once, few, many or a class of expanded clone.

clone size: few
D gene: .
J gene: TRBJ1-1
V gene: TRBV2
CDR3 length: 16
CDR3 protein: CASSPNLGGSNTEAFF
CDR3 DNA: TGTGCCAGCAGCCCAAATTTGGGGGGCTCGAACACTGAAGCTTTCTTT

clone size: .
D gene: .
J gene: TRBJ1-1
V gene: TRBV29-1
CDR3 length: 14
CDR3 protein: CSVEVRGDVTEAFF
CDR3 DNA: TGCAGCGTTGAGGTACGGGGAGATGTCACTGAAGCTTTCTTT

clone size: .
D gene: TRBD1
J gene: TRBJ1-2
V gene: TRBV4-2
CDR3 length: 16
CDR3 protein: CASSQAQGAGNYGYTF
CDR3 DNA: TGTGCCAGCAGCCAAGCACAGGGGGCAGGCAACTATGGCTACACCTTC

clone size: .
D gene: TRBD2
J gene: TRBJ2-3
V gene: TRBV30
CDR3 length: 16
CDR3 protein: CAWRSESGGARDTQYF
CDR3 DNA: TGTGCCTGGAGATCCGAGAGCGGGGGGGCCCGGGATACGCAGTATTTT

clone size: .
D gene: TRBD2
J gene: TRBJ2-7
V gene: TRBV9
CDR3 length: 15
CDR3 protein: CASSPRGEGDYEQYF
CDR3 DNA: TGTGCCAGCAGCCCCCGGGGGGAGGGAGACTACGAGCAGTACTTC

clone size: .
D gene: .
J gene: TRBJ1-1
V gene: TRBV10-3
CDR3 length: 14
CDR3 protein: CAIRMVGPNTEAFF
CDR3 DNA: TGTGCCATCAGGATGGTCGGCCCGAACACTGAAGCTTTCTTT

clone size: .
D gene: .
J gene: TRBJ2-5
V gene: TRBV29-1
CDR3 length: 12
CDR3 protein: CSAGGSGETQYF
CDR3 DNA: TGCAGCGCTGGGGGATCTGGCGAGACCCAGTACTTC

clone size: few
D gene: .
J gene: TRBJ2-1
V gene: TRBV21-1
CDR3 length: 14
CDR3 protein: CASSIETGCSEQFF
CDR3 DNA: TGTGCCAGCAGCATCGAGACAGGGTGTAGTGAGCAGTTCTTC

clone size: .
D gene: TRBD1
J gene: TRBJ1-6
V gene: TRBV2
CDR3 length: 10
CDR3 protein: CARQGSPLHF
CDR3 DNA: TGTGCCAGACAGGGGTCACCCCTCCACTTT

clone size: .
D gene: .
J gene: TRBJ2-1
V gene: TRBV29-1
CDR3 length: 13
CDR3 protein: CSVARSSYNEQFF
CDR3 DNA: TGCAGCGTTGCGCGGAGCTCCTACAATGAGCAGTTCTTC

clone size: .
D gene: TRBD1
J gene: TRBJ2-7
V gene: TRBV29-1
CDR3 length: 14
CDR3 protein: CSVSGAGGSYEQYF
CDR3 DNA: TGCAGCGTCAGTGGAGCAGGGGGATCCTACGAGCAGTACTTC

clone size: few
D gene: .
J gene: TRBJ2-7
V gene: TRBV29-1
CDR3 length: 14
CDR3 protein: CSVSVGGRKYEQYF
CDR3 DNA: TGCAGCGTGAGCGTCGGGGGGCGAAAATACGAGCAGTACTTC

clone size: .
D gene: .
J gene: TRBJ1-4
V gene: TRBV30
CDR3 length: 11
CDR3 protein: CAWRGEEKLFF
CDR3 DNA: TGTGCCTGGAGAGGGGAGGAAAAACTGTTTTTT

clone size: .
D gene: .
J gene: TRBJ1-6
V gene: TRBV10-3
CDR3 length: 16
CDR3 protein: CAIRSVSGGGDAPLHF
CDR3 DNA: TGTGCCATCAGATCCGTGAGTGGGGGGGGCGATGCACCCCTCCACTTT

clone size: .
D gene: .
J gene: TRBJ1-5
V gene: TRBV4-2
CDR3 length: 14
CDR3 protein: CASSQDGRNQPQHF
CDR3 DNA: TGTGCCAGCAGCCAAGATGGCCGCAATCAGCCCCAGCATTTT

clone size: .
D gene: .
J gene: TRBJ2-3
V gene: TRBV11-2
CDR3 length: 13
CDR3 protein: CASSLAYTDTQYF
CDR3 DNA: TGTGCCAGCAGCTTAGCCTACACAGATACGCAGTATTTT

clone size: few
D gene: .
J gene: TRBJ2-7
V gene: TRBV7-7
CDR3 length: 14
CDR3 protein: CASSLGQNSYEQYF
CDR3 DNA: TGTGCTAGCAGCTTAGGTCAGAATAGCTACGAGCAGTACTTC

clone size: once
D gene: .
J gene: TRBJ2-7
V gene: TRBV25-1
CDR3 length: 17
CDR3 protein: CASSGGQGHSDRYEQYF
CDR3 DNA: TGTGCCAGCAGTGGCGGGCAGGGGCACTCGGACCGTTACGAGCAGTACTTC

clone size: .
D gene: .
J gene: TRBJ2-5
V gene: TRBV6-5
CDR3 length: 14
CDR3 protein: CASSRAGIQETQYF
CDR3 DNA: TGTGCCAGCAGCCGGGCGGGGATCCAAGAGACCCAGTACTTC

clone size: few
D gene: TRBD2
J gene: TRBJ2-3
V gene: TRBV29-1
CDR3 length: 18
CDR3 protein: CSLIRLAGGPKRSDTQYF
CDR3 DNA: TGCAGCCTCATCCGATTAGCGGGGGGGCCCAAAAGGTCCGATACGCAGTATTTT

clone size: .
D gene: .
J gene: TRBJ1-4
V gene: TRBV29-1
CDR3 length: 13
CDR3 protein: CSVVGGTNEKLFF
CDR3 DNA: TGCAGCGTTGTAGGAGGGACTAATGAAAAACTGTTTTTT

clone size: .
D gene: .
J gene: TRBJ1-1
V gene: TRBV29-1
CDR3 length: 12
CDR3 protein: CSVGVVNTEAFF
CDR3 DNA: TGCAGCGTCGGAGTCGTTAATACTGAAGCTTTCTTT

clone size: few
D gene: .
J gene: TRBJ1-4
V gene: TRBV4-1
CDR3 length: 16
CDR3 protein: CASSLGGQGSGEKLFF
CDR3 DNA: TGCGCCAGCAGCCTTGGGGGCCAGGGGTCTGGTGAAAAACTGTTTTTT

clone size: .
D gene: .
J gene: TRBJ1-1
V gene: TRBV29-1
CDR3 length: 11
CDR3 protein: CSVRGGTEAFF
CDR3 DNA: TGCAGCGTTAGGGGTGGTACTGAAGCTTTCTTT

clone size: few
D gene: .
J gene: TRBJ1-4
V gene: TRBV7-2
CDR3 length: 15
CDR3 protein: CASSAELYTNEKLFF
CDR3 DNA: TGTGCCAGCAGCGCAGAGCTCTACACCAATGAAAAACTGTTTTTT

clone size: few
D gene: .
J gene: TRBJ2-3
V gene: TRBV7-9
CDR3 length: 10
CDR3 protein: CASSLSTQYF
CDR3 DNA: TGTGCCAGCAGCTTAAGCACGCAGTATTTT

clone size: once
D gene: .
J gene: TRBJ2-7
V gene: TRBV6-5
CDR3 length: 15
CDR3 protein: CASSQGWGAKYEQYF
CDR3 DNA: TGTGCCAGCAGCCAGGGCTGGGGGGCTAAGTACGAGCAGTACTTC

clone size: .
D gene: .
J gene: TRBJ1-4
V gene: TRBV29-1
CDR3 length: 12
CDR3 protein: CSVTTGSEKLFF
CDR3 DNA: TGCAGCGTGACTACTGGGAGCGAAAAACTGTTTTTT

clone size: .
D gene: .
J gene: TRBJ2-1
V gene: TRBV29-1
CDR3 length: 14
CDR3 protein: CSVEGGTSYNEQFF
CDR3 DNA: TGCAGCGTTGAAGGGGGGACCTCCTACAATGAGCAGTTCTTC

clone size: .
D gene: .
J gene: TRBJ1-3
V gene: TRBV6-5
CDR3 length: 14
CDR3 protein: CASSSWGTGNTIYF
CDR3 DNA: TGTGCCAGCAGTTCCTGGGGAACCGGAAACACCATATATTTT

clone size: .
D gene: TRBD1
J gene: TRBJ2-5
V gene: TRBV9
CDR3 length: 15
CDR3 protein: CASSVATGLGETQYF
CDR3 DNA: TGTGCCAGCAGCGTAGCGACAGGGCTGGGAGAGACCCAGTACTTC

clone size: once
D gene: TRBD2
J gene: TRBJ2-7
V gene: TRBV7-2
CDR3 length: 14
CDR3 protein: CASSWGGKPYEQYF
CDR3 DNA: TGTGCCAGCAGCTGGGGGGGAAAACCTTACGAGCAGTACTTC

clone size: .
D gene: .
J gene: TRBJ1-1
V gene: TRBV7-2
CDR3 length: 14
CDR3 protein: CASKQGPRNTEAFF
CDR3 DNA: TGTGCCAGCAAACAGGGCCCTAGGAACACTGAAGCTTTCTTT

clone size: .
D gene: TRBD1
J gene: TRBJ2-2
V gene: TRBV7-9
CDR3 length: 18
CDR3 protein: CASSYALPGTGYTGELFF
CDR3 DNA: TGTGCCAGCAGCTACGCTCTCCCCGGGACAGGCTACACCGGGGAGCTGTTTTTT

clone size: few
D gene: TRBD1
J gene: TRBJ2-7
V gene: TRBV30
CDR3 length: 17
CDR3 protein: CAWSTFTGQGAVGEQYF
CDR3 DNA: TGTGCCTGGAGCACCTTCACCGGACAGGGGGCTGTAGGCGAGCAGTACTTC

clone size: once
D gene: .
J gene: TRBJ2-7
V gene: TRBV6-5
CDR3 length: 14
CDR3 protein: CASRQDSSLRFEYF
CDR3 DNA: TGTGCCAGCAGGCAGGACAGTAGCCTACGATTTGAGTACTTC

clone size: .
D gene: .
J gene: TRBJ1-6
V gene: TRBV7-2
CDR3 length: 15
CDR3 protein: CASTFSRVLNSPLHF
CDR3 DNA: TGTGCCAGCACCTTCAGCCGAGTCCTCAATTCACCCCTCCACTTT

clone size: few
D gene: .
J gene: TRBJ1-4
V gene: TRBV4-3
CDR3 length: 17
CDR3 protein: CASSQGRGQGLGEKLFF
CDR3 DNA: TGCGCCAGCAGCCAAGGACGAGGCCAAGGGTTGGGTGAAAAACTGTTTTTT

clone size: few
D gene: TRBD2
J gene: TRBJ2-3
V gene: TRBV9
CDR3 length: 15
CDR3 protein: CASSVVGGARDTQYF
CDR3 DNA: TGTGCCAGCAGCGTAGTCGGGGGGGCTCGGGATACGCAGTATTTT

clone size: few
D gene: .
J gene: TRBJ2-1
V gene: TRBV30
CDR3 length: 13
CDR3 protein: CAWSAAGGNEQFF
CDR3 DNA: TGTGCCTGGAGCGCTGCGGGCGGGAATGAGCAGTTCTTC

clone size: .
D gene: TRBD1
J gene: TRBJ2-7
V gene: TRBV7-9
CDR3 length: 18
CDR3 protein: CASSLEGVGTGTTYEQYF
CDR3 DNA: TGTGCCAGCAGCTTAGAGGGGGTCGGGACAGGGACAACCTACGAGCAGTACTTC

clone size: .
D gene: .
J gene: TRBJ2-1
V gene: TRBV29-1
CDR3 length: 12
CDR3 protein: CSVGWGRNEQFF
CDR3 DNA: TGCAGCGTTGGCTGGGGGAGGAATGAGCAGTTCTTC

clone size: few
D gene: .
J gene: TRBJ1-1
V gene: TRBV2
CDR3 length: 14
CDR3 protein: CASTTGGGRTEAFF
CDR3 DNA: TGTGCCAGCACCACCGGGGGGGGGAGAACTGAAGCTTTCTTT

clone size: .
D gene: .
J gene: TRBJ2-3
V gene: TRBV29-1
CDR3 length: 14
CDR3 protein: CSGNWGGDTDTQYF
CDR3 DNA: TGCAGCGGGAACTGGGGGGGCGACACAGATACGCAGTATTTT

clone size: .
D gene: TRBD1
J gene: TRBJ1-2
V gene: TRBV9
CDR3 length: 15
CDR3 protein: CASSEGPGQGEGYTF
CDR3 DNA: TGTGCCAGCAGCGAGGGACCAGGACAGGGGGAAGGCTACACCTTC

clone size: .
D gene: TRBD2
J gene: TRBJ2-3
V gene: TRBV30
CDR3 length: 16
CDR3 protein: CAWRVQGLAKTDTQYF
CDR3 DNA: TGTGCCTGGAGGGTACAGGGACTAGCAAAAACAGATACGCAGTATTTT